This TCR beta chain was profiled in a study of PD-L1 blockade in urothelial cancer. Study details: Counts from blood samples showed a median of roughly 150,000 T cells.

Libraries were prepared by immunoSEQ multiplex PCR; TCRdb keeps only in-frame clonotypes and omits some of them. The sample lists roughly 67,000 clones, approximately 86% occurring once. The time point here: pretreatment peripheral blood. Germline V lookup: CDR1 SGHNT, CDR2 YYREEE (reference sequence). Trimming took 0 bases from V and 10 from J; bases not matched to a gene: 6. The CDR3 totals 15 residues. V is TRBV5-4 and J is TRBJ2-1; TRBD1 agrees at 11 bases. This clonotype was sampled from a man aged 55 to 70 with urothelial cancer. The sample here was PBMCs, taken around atezolizumab (anti-PD-L1) treatment. The CDR3 protein is CASSLEGQGGKEQFF. The DNA of the CDR3 is TGTGCCAGCAGCTTGGAGGGACAGGGGGGCAAGGAGCAGTTCTTC.